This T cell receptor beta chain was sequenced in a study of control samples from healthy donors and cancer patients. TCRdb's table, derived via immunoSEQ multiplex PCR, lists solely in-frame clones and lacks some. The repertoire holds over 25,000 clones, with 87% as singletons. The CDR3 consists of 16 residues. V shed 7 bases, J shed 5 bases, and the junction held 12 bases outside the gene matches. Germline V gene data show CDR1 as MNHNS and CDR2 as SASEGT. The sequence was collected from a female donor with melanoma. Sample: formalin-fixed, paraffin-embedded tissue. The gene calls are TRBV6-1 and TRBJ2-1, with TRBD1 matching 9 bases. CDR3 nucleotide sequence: TGTGCCAGCATTGAGAGGAGGACAGGGGACGACAATGAGCAGTTCTTC. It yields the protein CASIERRTGDDNEQFF.